Listed here are 12 T cell receptor beta chains from one sample, sequenced in a study of HIV-infected patients and healthy controls (dated by TCRdb to the mid-2010s). Libraries came from 5' RACE. Sequencing took place on an Illumina MiSeq. The public reads were reanalyzed by TCRdb: fastp trimming at Q25, MiXCR alignment, in-frame beta chains only. Merged by CDR3 protein, the rows form single entries marked with the most common genes and DNA. Counted in this sample were 60,000 to 70,000 distinct CDR3 sequences; 15% to 20% of them appeared once. The ten largest clones represent over 1.1% of the sample. Sample: CD4+ T cells from blood. The origin of the receptors is a human donor in good health.

V is TRBV5-1 and J is TRBJ1-1; 10 bases agree with TRBD1. Germline trimming cut 4 bases from V and 4 bases from J; bases unmatched to any gene: 4. The length of the CDR3 is 14 residues. Germline CDR1 is SGHRS and CDR2 is YFSETQ. CDR3 sequence reads: CASSMTGGPTEAFF. In DNA, the CDR3 is TGCGCCAGCAGCATGACAGGGGGCCCCACTGAAGCTTTCTTT.

V and J are TRBV3-1 and TRBJ1-1; D is perhaps TRBD1 (6 bases). The V and J ends lost 9 bases and 4 bases respectively, with 21 bases between them. CDR3 size: 15 residues. Germline V gives CDR1 LGHDT, CDR2 YNNKEL (reference sequence). CDR3 region: CASTLAGARGTEAFF. The CDR3 coding sequence is TGTGCCAGTACCCTGGCAGGGGCCCGAGGCACTGAAGCTTTCTTT.

The chain uses TRBV18 and TRBJ1-5; D is undetermined. Germline V lookup: CDR1 KGHSH, CDR2 LQKENI. This CDR3 has 13 amino acids. V was shortened by 2 bases and J by 4 bases, with 6 bases between the two germline ends. CDR3 DNA: TGTGCCAGCTCACCAGCGGGTAATCAGCCCCAGCATTTT. It is translated as CASSPAGNQPQHF. Combining the CDR3 with reference TRBV18 and TRBJ1-5 gives the whole variable domain NAGVMQNPRHLVRRRGQEARLRCSPMKGHSHVYWYRQLPEEGLKFMVYLQKENIIDESGMPKERFSAEFPKEGPSILRIQQVVRGDSAAYFCASSPAGNQPQHFGDGTRLSIL.

The chain employs TRBV30 and TRBJ1-1, with a tentative D call TRBD1 (6 bases). V lost 0 bases, J lost 4 bases, and 18 bases lay in between. Per the germline V gene, CDR1 is GTSNPN and CDR2 is SVGIG (reference sequence). The CDR3 runs to 16 residues. The CDR3 DNA follows: TGTGCCTGGAGTGTCCCTCGAACGGGGGCCGGCACTGAAGCTTTCTTT. Its protein is CAWSVPRTGAGTEAFF.

This chain uses TRBV6-2 or TRBV6-3 with TRBJ2-7, with 9 nucleotides matching TRBD2. CDR3 length: 16 amino acids. Germline assignment: CDR1 MNHEY and CDR2 SVGEGT. The V and J ends lost 6 bases and 0 bases, in that order; junction bases with no gene match: 9. The CDR3 DNA is TGTGCCAGCAGCCGACGAGCGGGGGGCCTCTCCTACGAGCAGTACTTC. Protein: CASSRRAGGLSYEQYF.

This clonotype is termed medium-sized. CDR3 sequence (DNA): TGTGCCAGCTCACCAGGGGGAGGTGAAGCTTTCTTT. This encodes CASSPGGGEAFF. This chain connects TRBV18 to TRBJ1-1, with a tentative D call TRBD1 (5 bases). Germline loops: CDR1 KGHSH, CDR2 LQKENI. The CDR3 runs 12 residues. V was pared by 2 bases and J by 7 bases, with 8 bases between.

This clonotype was seen repeatedly, ten times or more. The V and J genes are TRBV18 and TRBJ1-1; 9 bases agree with TRBD1. CDR3 size: 14 residues. Losses at the gene ends were 3 bases for V and 8 bases for J; bases not matched to a gene: 7. Germline V gene lookup returns CDR1 KGHSH and CDR2 LQKENI. The CDR3 reads CASSPGTGKTEAFF. The CDR3 DNA follows: TGTGCCAGCTCACCCGGGACAGGGAAAACCGAAGCTTTCTTT.

The chain links TRBV7-9 to TRBJ1-1; no firm D call. The V end lost 5 bases, the J end lost 8 bases, and 9 bases lay between the germline ends. The CDR3 has 11 amino acids. Germline lookup yields CDR1 SEHNR and CDR2 FQNEAQ (reference sequence). This CDR3 is CASSPWEEAFF. The CDR3 bases are TGTGCCAGCAGCCCTTGGGAGGAAGCTTTCTTT.

The J gene is TRBJ2-3, the V gene TRBV10-3; D not resolved. The V gene lost 6 bases and the J gene lost 4 bases, with 5 bases spanning the gap. This CDR3 has 11 amino acids. Germline lookup yields CDR1 ENHRY and CDR2 SYGVKD. CDR3 in amino acids: CAIRISDTQYF. The DNA of the CDR3 is TGTGCCATCAGGATCTCAGATACGCAGTATTTT.

J is TRBJ2-5 and V is TRBV7-9; perhaps TRBD1 as D (6 bases). Germline assignment: CDR1 SEHNR and CDR2 FQNEAQ (reference sequence). CDR3 length equals 14 residues. Trimming pared 5 bases from V and 5 bases from J, leaving 15 bases between. The CDR3 reads CASSLGHFLETQYF. In DNA form, the CDR3 reads TGTGCCAGCAGCCTGGGACATTTTCTCGAGACCCAGTACTTC.

This clonotype was counted at least ten times. The chain has TRBV12-3 or TRBV12-4 and TRBJ2-1; 7 positions agree with TRBD1. J gave up 4 bases and V 5 bases, and 8 bases lay outside the gene matches. There are 15 residues in the CDR3. The CDR3 DNA sequence: TGTGCCAGCAGTCCCCACCAGGGACAGTACAATGAGCAGTTCTTC. Amino acid sequence: CASSPHQGQYNEQFF.

There are a few counts of this clonotype. The genes are TRBV27 and TRBJ2-7; no reliable D call. Germline CDR1 MNHEY, CDR2 SMNVEV (reference sequence). This CDR3 is built from 13 residues. The V end lost 2 bases, the J end lost 7 bases, and 12 bases lay between the germline ends. CDR3 protein: CASSLGRGGEQYF. CDR3 in DNA: TGTGCCAGCAGTTTAGGCCGTGGTGGGGAGCAGTACTTC.